This T cell receptor beta chain emerged from a study of radiation and T cells in renal cell carcinoma (dated by TCRdb to about 2020). Regarding the research as a whole: Samples were obtained from a clinical trial, in which 15 Gy stereotactic body radiation therapy was delivered to primary renal cell carcinomas and nephrectomy was performed 4 weeks later. A total of under 60 samples underwent TCR beta sequencing, made up of 25 or so tumors and about 27 peripheral blood samples. In the approximately 53 samples combined, around 3.7 million unique CDR3 nucleotide sequences were found, encoding approximately 2,800,000 unique CDR3 amino acid sequences. General findings and caveats noted by the study authors: Effects of radiation dose or scheduling on the TCR repertoire could not be addressed with the single-armed trial design. Because pretreatment tumor biopsies were not available, the study could not determine whether clonotypes were already present within the tumor at baseline. In blood, the top tumor clonotypes increased from baseline to 2 weeks after radiation and then shrank by 4 weeks, which suggests a temporary expansion of tumor-resident clones. Changes in the blood repertoire were not tracked past 4 weeks after treatment.

Turning to this clone: This receptor's antigen is unknown. No much larger clone is present one base from it, and per-base qualities are unavailable.

Following the manufacturer's recommendations, the immunoSEQ kit was used to generate TCR beta libraries from genomic DNA. Library preparation used a first multiplex PCR with proprietary primers, then a second PCR adding unique barcodes, with bead cleanups after each round. Each sample batch included a kit-provided positive control reaction and a negative control reaction. The final libraries were assessed on an Agilent 4200 TapeStation D1000 ScreenTape, pooled by volume, and quantified by qPCR. Sequencing ran on an Illumina NextSeq500 with a MidOutput 150-cycle cartridge, using 156 Read1 and 15 Index1 cycles with kit custom primers. The pooled library was loaded at 1.0 pM with an approximately 21% PhiX control spike-in. Processing in the source paper ran as follows. Vendor-processed data were analyzed in R, and a clonotype was defined as all T cells sharing the same CDR3 nucleotide sequence. In the clone abundance analyses, frequencies in each sample were normalized to that sample's 10,000 most abundant clones. Public T cell clones, which averaged fewer than five per sample, were excluded before analysis. A difference in abundance of at least 32-fold between compartments was used to define tumor-enriched and baseline blood-enriched clonotypes. A beta-binomial differential abundance model was used to identify clonotypes that expanded or contracted between blood time points. The Baroni-Urbani and Buser coefficient was used to measure tumor-blood repertoire similarity, and groups were compared with two-tailed Wilcoxon tests in R. In its TCRdb copy, this immuneACCESS table keeps in-frame sequences only and misses some clones. Where compared with another copy, unresolved V genes explain less than half of these, and the others have no known cause. V and J calls and clone size come straight from that table; D and trimming were deduced from the DNA. Counted in this sample were 150,000 to 160,000 clones; around 90% of them appeared once. The ten largest clonotypes hold 10% to 15% of the sample.

Sequences SGHTA (CDR1) and FQGNSA (CDR2) are obtained from the germline V gene. V trim: 5 bases; J trim: 5 bases; unmatched bases: 11. CDR3 length: 16 amino acids, cysteine to phenylalanine. Only CDR3 DNA is held: 48 bases, read in frame from base 1. The intended sense of this specimen's time point label: blood 2 weeks post-SBRT. The sample's treatment or condition label, decoded: 15 Gy SBRT to primary tumor, nephrectomy 4 weeks later. To follow tumor-enriched clonotypes, peripheral blood was collected serially from radiation-treated patients at baseline and again at 2 weeks and 4 weeks after SBRT. All patients had renal cell carcinoma with clear cell pathology. The QIAamp DNA Blood Mini Kit (Qiagen) was used to prepare genomic DNA for TCR sequencing. The analyses included just those samples that passed every quality control check.

The source was blood, collected from a patient whose treatment included radiotherapy and nephrectomy. The receptor comes from a woman aged 45-59 years with renal cell carcinoma. In this chain, TRBV7-2 is recombined with TRBJ2-7, with 11 central nucleotides matching TRBD2. The CDR3 has the sequence CASSLWGLAEVNEQYF. Read as DNA, the sequence is TGTGCCAGCAGCCTCTGGGGACTAGCGGAAGTTAACGAGCAGTACTTC. The CDR3, completed at both ends by the reference TRBV7-2 and TRBJ2-7 genes, gives the full variable domain GAGVSQSPSNKVTEKGKDVELRCDPISGHTALYWYRQSLGQGLEFLIYFQGNSAPDKSGLPSDRFSAERTGGSVSTLTIQRTQQEDSAVYLCASSLWGLAEVNEQYFGPGTRLTVT.